The next 6 T cell receptor beta chains were all read from a single sample in a study of blood T cell repertoires in COVID-19. The table came from immunoSEQ multiplex PCR; TCRdb's copy has only in-frame clones and leaves some out. This table has 95,000 to 150,000 clones, 78% appearing once. Sequencing input: peripheral blood. The receptors were sampled from a man between 65 and 79 years old with acute or convalescent COVID-19.

The gene calls are TRBV19 and TRBJ1-1; no reliable D call. CDR3 length: 15 amino acids. Trimming stripped 3 bases from V and 1 base from J, with 12 bases between. The germline gives CDR1 LNHDA, CDR2 SQIVND (reference sequence). CDR3 sequence: CASSIVGQRNTEAFF. The CDR3 region has the DNA TGTGCCAGTAGTATCGTTGGTCAGCGGAACACTGAAGCTTTCTTT.

V usage is TRBV19 and J usage is TRBJ2-2, with TRBD1 identical over 8 bases. V was pared by 6 bases and J by 6 bases, with 9 bases of the junction left unmatched. Germline CDR1 reads LNHDA; CDR2 reads SQIVND (reference sequence). The CDR3 runs 15 residues. This chain's CDR3 is CASRPRTGLAGELFF. Written as DNA, the CDR3 is TGTGCCAGTAGGCCTCGGACAGGGCTGGCCGGGGAGCTGTTTTTT.

V and J are TRBV18 and TRBJ1-1, with a tentative D call TRBD1 (5 bases). Looked up from germline, CDR1 is KGHSH and CDR2 is LQKENI. With 2 bases removed from V and 0 bases from J, the gap between germline ends came to 13 bases. The CDR3 has 16 residues. The CDR3 coding sequence is TGTGCCAGCTCACCAGAATCAGGGTATATGAACACTGAAGCTTTCTTT. As protein: CASSPESGYMNTEAFF. The full variable domain, in which reference TRBV18 and TRBJ1-1 provide the parts outside the CDR3, is NAGVMQNPRHLVRRRGQEARLRCSPMKGHSHVYWYRQLPEEGLKFMVYLQKENIIDESGMPKERFSAEFPKEGPSILRIQQVVRGDSAAYFCASSPESGYMNTEAFFGQGTRLTVV.

This clone was seen more than once but under ten times. For the CDR3, the DNA is TGTGCCAGCAGCTTAGACAGGTCCTTAGATCAGCCCCAGCATTTT. This sequence encodes CASSLDRSLDQPQHF. The V and J genes are TRBV7-3 and TRBJ1-5, with D perhaps matching TRBD1 (6 bases). V was trimmed by 2 bases and J by 5 bases, leaving 13 bases between them. Germline V gene sequence: CDR1 SGHTA, CDR2 FQGTGA. The CDR3 loop spans 15 amino acids. The full variable domain, with the rest looked up from reference TRBV7-3 and TRBJ1-5, is GAGVSQTPSNKVTEKGKYVELRCDPISGHTALYWYRQSLGQGPEFLIYFQGTGAADDSGLPNDRFFAVRPEGSVSTLKIQRTERGDSAVYLCASSLDRSLDQPQHFGDGTRLSIL.

The J gene is TRBJ1-4, the V gene TRBV4-2; a weak D match, TRBD1 (5 bases). The CDR3 sequence is 16 residues long. Germline values: CDR1 LGHNA, CDR2 YNFKEQ. V lost 1 base, J lost 0 bases, and 9 bases lay in between. The CDR3 sequence is CASSQAQGATNEKLFF. Written as DNA, the CDR3 is TGTGCCAGCAGCCAAGCTCAGGGTGCAACTAATGAAAAACTGTTTTTT.

This clone was counted only a few times. The chain couples TRBV7-6 to TRBJ2-1; 9 nucleotides agree with TRBD2. This CDR3 is built from 15 residues. In germline, CDR1 is SGHVS, CDR2 FNYEAQ. V shed 0 bases and J 8 bases; nucleotides not matched to a gene: 5. CDR3 DNA: TGTGCCAGCAGCTTAGCCCCGGGCGGGGGGGATGAGCAGTTCTTC. This sequence encodes CASSLAPGGGDEQFF.